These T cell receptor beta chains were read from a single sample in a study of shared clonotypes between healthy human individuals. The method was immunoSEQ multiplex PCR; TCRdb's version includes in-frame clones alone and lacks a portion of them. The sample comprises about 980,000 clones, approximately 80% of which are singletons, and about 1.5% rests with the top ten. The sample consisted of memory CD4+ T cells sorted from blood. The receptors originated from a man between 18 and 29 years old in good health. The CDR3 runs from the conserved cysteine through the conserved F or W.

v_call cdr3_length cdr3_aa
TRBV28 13 CASSDIDSETQYF
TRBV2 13 CASAGSGNTEAFF
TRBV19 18 CASSIEGVGGESKNIQYF
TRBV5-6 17 CASSPRTSGILRETQYF
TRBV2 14 CASSTGTASSPLHF
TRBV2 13 CASHGGTNSPLHF
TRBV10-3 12 CAIYLSMGGYTF
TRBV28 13 CASSLKSNTEAFF
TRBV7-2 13 CASSTGSQETQYF
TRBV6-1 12 CASSLEPYEQYF
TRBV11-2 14 CASSLIQGSTEAFF
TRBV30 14 CAWSVGGDAGELFF
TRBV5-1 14 CASSSGQGTDTQYF
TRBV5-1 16 CASSLESGQRGEEQYF
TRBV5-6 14 CASSLGSHAYEQYF
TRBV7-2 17 CASSPGWMGSSYNEQFF
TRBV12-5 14 CASGLDGHRTEAFF